This entry is about one T cell receptor beta chain. The sample comes from a study of regulatory T cells in long-lasting Graves disease. The germline V gene has CDR1 ENHRY and CDR2 SYGVKD. Trimming removed 3 bases from V and 6 bases from J, with 15 bases in between. CDR3 size: 14 residues. The time point was: persistent/refractory GD, antithyroid drugs over 5 years with positive TRAb. From RNA extracted from PBMCs, the TCR library was made. Patients came from an endocrinology department in Xi'an, China. In building TCR beta libraries, iRepertoire HTBI primers were used together with Arm-PCR of CDR3 regions. From the multiplex PCR reads, TCRdb called clonotypes with MiXCR, one entry per CDR3 protein. The repertoire has 650,000 to 850,000 distinct CDR3 sequences, 30% of them found once; the top ten carry under 55%.

This receptor was taken from a female donor with Graves disease. The chain joins TRBV10-3 to TRBJ2-7; perhaps TRBD2 as D (7 bases). The sample in question was peripheral blood mononuclear cells (PBMCs), obtained when the disease was refractory, from a patient treated with antithyroid drugs. CDR3 residues: CAISDGQGRAEQYF. CDR3 nucleotides: TGTGCCATCAGTGACGGCCAGGGGAGGGCCGAGCAGTACTTC.